A selection of T cell receptor beta chains follows, all from one sample in a study of blood T cell repertoires in COVID-19. Repertoires were generated with immunoSEQ multiplex PCR, while TCRdb's copy carries only in-frame clones and drops some. The sample shows roughly 280,000 clones, more than 75% of them seen only once. The specimen sequenced was peripheral blood. These receptors all stem from a man aged 35 to 55 with active or convalescent COVID-19. Both conserved end residues are part of each CDR3. Each record gives: J gene, V gene, clone size, CDR3 protein. Clone size is not always given. Where it is, it says once, few, many or a class for expanded clones.

>TRBJ2-5|TRBV29-1|.
CSVPTGETQYF
>TRBJ1-4|TRBV5-4|once
CASSSYGGVEKLFF
>TRBJ2-1|TRBV27|.
CASRASDRSPGYGEQFF
>TRBJ2-3|TRBV5-1|.
CASSLRVAEGTDTQYF
>TRBJ1-1|TRBV7-9|.
CASSPSGGYPEAFF
>TRBJ2-7|TRBV24-1|.
CATSGQGREQYF
>TRBJ2-3|TRBV18|.
CASSLALQGTQTDTQYF
>TRBJ1-3|TRBV29-1|.
CSAGQDSGNTIYF
>TRBJ1-4|TRBV5-6|.
CASSSTDRVNEKLFF
>TRBJ2-2|TRBV28|.
CASSLYGGQGSRELFF
>TRBJ2-5|TRBV5-6|.
CASSLAGGRDQETQYF
>TRBJ2-1|TRBV5-1|once
CASSPTGGGKFF
>TRBJ1-1|TRBV28|.
CARASDRARNTEAFF
>TRBJ1-2|TRBV9|few
CASSSRLGGAHTDF
>TRBJ1-1|TRBV7-3|.
CASSPNKNTEAFF
>TRBJ2-2|TRBV9|.
CASSGESPGELFF
>TRBJ2-1|TRBV11-2|few
CASSQTGLAGNNEQFF
>TRBJ1-3|TRBV19|few
CASSILGSPGNTIYF
>TRBJ1-2|TRBV29-1|.
CSDIESYGYTF
>TRBJ1-3|TRBV30|.
CAWSTGADLGNTIYF
>TRBJ1-2|TRBV6-5|.
CASIWGGLNDYGYTF
>TRBJ2-7|TRBV5-1|.
CASAKTAASYEQYF
>TRBJ2-7|TRBV10-3|once
CAISESITGEGYEQYF
>TRBJ1-3|TRBV30|.
CAWSRTGGNTIYF
>TRBJ1-2|TRBV28|.
CASIIGQGGYGYTF
>TRBJ1-2|TRBV28|few
CASSLWTGEHGYTF
>TRBJ1-5|TRBV6-1|few
CASSAGGTGTYSNQPQHF
>TRBJ1-5|TRBV28|few
CASSSDRQYQPQHF
>TRBJ1-1|TRBV14|.
CASSRDRATEAFF
>TRBJ1-1|TRBV9|.
CASSVQGYTEAFF
>TRBJ2-7|TRBV7-6|.
CASSNLGGQFAYEQYF
>TRBJ1-4|TRBV30|.
CAWRETGGGEKLFF
>TRBJ2-1|TRBV9|few
CASSVGGGSNEQFF
>TRBJ2-7|TRBV6-5|.
CASSYGEVSYEQYF
>TRBJ2-3|TRBV6-1|.
CASSEMQAAGGVPDTQYF
>TRBJ2-1|TRBV7-6|.
CASSLLGAFEKSSYNEQFF
>TRBJ1-1|TRBV12-3/TRBV12-4|.
CASSRQGAREAFF
>TRBJ1-4|TRBV3-1/TRBV3-2|.
CASSQGAQGVGKLFF
>TRBJ1-1|TRBV28|once
CASSFPDRLNTEAFF
>TRBJ1-1|TRBV29-1|few
CSVERQPNTEAFF
>TRBJ1-5|TRBV11-3|.
CASSLDLAGRSNQPQHF
>TRBJ2-5|TRBV29-1|.
CSVHPGGLQETQYF
>TRBJ1-2|TRBV30|.
CAWNERARWLTF
>TRBJ2-7|TRBV14|.
CASSQDTGSEQYF
>TRBJ1-6|TRBV4-1|.
CASSQGGWRNSPLHF